A single sample is the source of the 26 T cell receptor beta chains below, sequenced in a study of OX40 agonist ivuxolimab in advanced cancers. Generated by immunoSEQ multiplex PCR, the TCRdb table keeps only in-frame clones and is missing some. The profile shows fewer than 70,000 clones, more than 75% of them singletons. This sample comprised CD4+ or CD8+ T cells sorted from blood, obtained in a trial of the OX40 agonist ivuxolimab. The receptors stem from an adult with an advanced solid tumor such as melanoma, head and neck, liver or kidney cancer.

This clone was seen once. The chain couples TRBV9 to TRBJ1-1, with 8 bases lining up with TRBD1. The germline gives CDR1 SGDLS, CDR2 YYNGEE. The CDR3 runs to 15 residues. The ends lost 3 bases at V and 4 bases at J; junction bases unmatched: 8. The CDR3 loop reads CASSGRDRGGTEAFF. CDR3 DNA: TGTGCCAGCAGCGGAAGAGACAGGGGAGGCACTGAAGCTTTCTTT.

The chain couples TRBV30 to TRBJ1-2, with a weak D call TRBD1 (6 bases). Trimming removed 3 bases at V and 4 bases at J, with 12 bases between. The CDR3 covers 13 residues. CDR1 and CDR2 (germline): GTSNPN, SVGIG (reference sequence). The CDR3 DNA follows: TGTGCCTGGAGCCAGGACAGCCCCTATGGCTACACCTTC. It translates to CAWSQDSPYGYTF.

The chain couples TRBV9 to TRBJ2-7, with no clear D. The V and J ends lost 0 bases and 7 bases respectively, with 11 bases between them. This CDR3 has 13 amino acids. CDR1 and CDR2 (germline): SGDLS, YYNGEE. CDR3 bases: TGTGCCAGCAGCGTAGACCTTGGTTTGGAGCAGTACTTC. As protein: CASSVDLGLEQYF. The complete variable domain, with remaining parts taken from reference TRBV9 and TRBJ2-7, reads DSGVTQTPKHLITATGQRVTLRCSPRSGDLSVYWYQQSLDQGLQFLIQYYNGEERAKGNILERFSAQQFPDLHSELNLSSLELGDSALYFCASSVDLGLEQYFGPGTRLTVT.

The chain couples TRBV28 to TRBJ1-1, with TRBD1 matching over 9 bases. The germline V gene encodes CDR1 MDHEN and CDR2 SYDVKM. The V gene end was trimmed by 7 bases and the J gene end by 12 bases; junction bases not matched to a gene: 15. The CDR3 length is 14 residues. DNA for the CDR3: TGTGCCAGCATCCCGACCGGGACAGGGAGTGTGACTTTCTTT. As protein: CASIPTGTGSVTFF.

The J gene is TRBJ2-1, the V gene TRBV6-4, with D possibly being TRBD1 (5 bases). Germline CDR1 MRHNA, CDR2 SNTAGT. V lost 5 bases and J lost 3, with 11 bases in between. CDR3 length: 14 residues. The CDR3 loop is CASSPNQGYNEQFF. The DNA of the CDR3 is TGTGCCAGCAGTCCGAATCAGGGCTACAATGAGCAGTTCTTC.

The rearrangement links TRBV4-2 to TRBJ2-2; no clear D. With 0 bases removed from V and 4 bases from J, the gap between germline ends came to 6 bases. CDR3 length: 14 amino acids. Germline loops: CDR1 LGHNA, CDR2 YNFKEQ. CDR3 sequence: CASSQEIVTGELFF. As DNA, the CDR3 is TGTGCCAGCAGCCAAGAGATCGTCACCGGGGAGCTGTTTTTT.

Concerning this clone: The junction departs from the called germline gene at one end, perhaps through a read error. The CDR3 sequence: CASSQESWSFNEQFF. Here the CDR3 DNA reads TGTGCCAGCAGCCAAGAAAGTTGGTCCTTCAATGAGCAGTTCTTC. This sequence joins TRBV14 and TRBJ2-1, with unresolved D. This CDR3 contains 15 residues. Germline loops: CDR1 SGHDN, CDR2 FVKESK.

In its sample, this clone was seen a few times. This rearrangement joins TRBV11-2 to TRBJ1-4; D not certain. The CDR3 extends over 16 amino acids. The V end lost 5 bases, the J end lost 3 bases, and 16 bases lay between the germline ends. The germline CDR1 and CDR2 sequences are SGHAT and FQNNGV. The CDR3 DNA is TGTGCCAGCAGCCCCCCCTTGGGCAGCCCTAATGAAAAACTGTTTTTT. This encodes CASSPPLGSPNEKLFF. The variable domain in full, with the rest retrieved from reference TRBV11-2 and TRBJ1-4, is EAGVAQSPRYKIIEKRQSVAFWCNPISGHATLYWYQQILGQGPKLLIQFQNNGVVDDSQLPKDRFSAERLKGVDSTLKIQPAKLEDSAVYLCASSPPLGSPNEKLFFGSGTQLSVL.

V is TRBV30 and J is TRBJ2-7; 7 nucleotides match TRBD1. The germline CDR1 and CDR2 sequences are GTSNPN and SVGIG (reference sequence). The CDR3 runs 15 residues. After removal of 5 bases from V and 1 base from J, the junction contained 11 bases not matched to a gene. The CDR3 DNA reads as TGTGCCTGGGACGACCCCGGGACAGAGTCCTACGAGCAGTACTTC. The encoded protein is CAWDDPGTESYEQYF.

This clone appeared a single time. The chain combines TRBV30 with TRBJ1-5; D perhaps matches TRBD1 (5 bases). The V gene's germline CDR1 is GTSNPN and CDR2 SVGIG (reference sequence). V lost 5 bases and J lost 2, with 10 bases in between. The CDR3 totals 13 residues. CDR3 in amino acids: CAWAGRGNQPQHF. The DNA of the CDR3 is TGTGCCTGGGCGGGCAGGGGCAATCAGCCCCAGCATTTT.

The gene calls are TRBV9 and TRBJ2-7; D may be TRBD1 (6 bases). Per the germline V gene, CDR1 is SGDLS and CDR2 is YYNGEE. There are 14 residues in the CDR3. Between the trimmed V and J ends, which lost 4 bases and 0 bases, there was a span of 11 bases. As DNA, the CDR3 is TGTGCCAGCAGCCCCCGACAGGACTCCTACGAGCAGTACTTC. Amino acids: CASSPRQDSYEQYF.

This chain uses TRBV7-8 with TRBJ1-5, with TRBD1 identical over 11 bases. With V trimmed by 2 bases and J by 3 bases, 3 bases remained unmatched. The CDR3 sequence is 16 residues long. CDR1 and CDR2 from the germline V gene are SGHVS and FQNEAQ. The chain's CDR3 is CASSLRDRGYNQPQHF. CDR3 bases: TGTGCCAGCAGCTTACGGGACAGGGGGTACAATCAGCCCCAGCATTTT.

This sequence joins TRBV7-9 and TRBJ2-7; D gene uncertain. The germline CDR1 and CDR2 sequences are SEHNR and FQNEAQ (reference sequence). The ends were cut back, 5 bases at V and 0 bases at J, with 11 bases in the middle. CDR3 length: 14 amino acids. CDR3 loop: CASSLVPASYEQYF. CDR3 DNA: TGTGCCAGCAGCCTCGTGCCAGCCTCCTACGAGCAGTACTTC.

This clone has just a few counts. The chain combines TRBV7-2 with TRBJ2-7, with a possible D match to TRBD2 (6 bases). CDR1 is SGHTA and CDR2 is FQGNSA in the germline V gene. This CDR3 region has 14 residues. Trimming took 5 bases from V and 2 from J, leaving 13 bases between them. In DNA, the CDR3 is TGTGCCAGCAGCCCCCAGGGCGGGGCCTACGAGCAGTACTTC. Translating it yields CASSPQGGAYEQYF.

V usage is TRBV6-4 and J usage is TRBJ2-2; D is ambiguous. Germline-derived CDR1 and CDR2 are MRHNA and SNTAGT. V was clipped by 3 bases and J by 1 base, with 6 bases between them. The CDR3 spans 14 residues. The CDR3 sequence: CASSEVWNTGELFF. CDR3 nucleotides: TGTGCCAGCAGTGAAGTCTGGAACACCGGGGAGCTGTTTTTT.

J is TRBJ2-1 and V is TRBV9; D is tentatively TRBD1 or TRBD2 (5 bases each). This CDR3 region has 17 residues. The germline V gene encodes CDR1 SGDLS and CDR2 YYNGEE. The V and J ends lost 1 base and 8 bases respectively, with 22 bases between them. CDR3 nucleotide sequence: TGTGCCAGCAGCGTATCCGGGACCCCCGGGCTGATCGATGAGCAGTTCTTC. It is translated as CASSVSGTPGLIDEQFF. Filled out from reference TRBV9 and TRBJ2-1, the complete variable domain reads DSGVTQTPKHLITATGQRVTLRCSPRSGDLSVYWYQQSLDQGLQFLIQYYNGEERAKGNILERFSAQQFPDLHSELNLSSLELGDSALYFCASSVSGTPGLIDEQFFGPGTRLTVL.

This chain joins TRBV21-1 and TRBJ1-5; TRBD1 is the table's D call and was not checked against the DNA. TRBV21-1 is a listed pseudogene. CDR3 size: 15 residues. The chain's CDR3 is CASVPAPGSNQPQHF. The CDR3 DNA is TGTGCCAGCGTCCCTGCGCCAGGGAGCAATCAGCCCCAGCATTTT.

This chain uses TRBV11-3 with TRBJ1-1, with TRBD1 identical over 9 bases. Germline V CDR1 and CDR2: SGHNT, YENEEA. The CDR3 has 14 residues. V lost 5 bases and J lost 1; bases outside the gene matches: 2. The CDR3 region is CASSPQGANTEAFF. In DNA, the CDR3 is TGTGCCAGCAGCCCACAGGGGGCGAACACTGAAGCTTTCTTT. The full variable domain, completed using reference TRBV11-3 and TRBJ1-1, is EAGVVQSPRYKIIEKKQPVAFWCNPISGHNTLYWYLQNLGQGPELLIRYENEEAVDDSQLPKDRFSAERLKGVDSTLKIQPAELGDSAVYLCASSPQGANTEAFFGQGTRLTVV.

This clone showed up just a few times. The V and J genes are TRBV10-3 and TRBJ1-2; D uncertain. CDR3 length equals 14 residues. Germline V lookup: CDR1 ENHRY, CDR2 SYGVKD. The V and J ends lost 1 base and 7 bases respectively, with 13 bases between them. The CDR3 sequence is CAISELPRQSGYTF. CDR3 DNA: TGTGCCATCAGTGAGTTACCGCGACAATCTGGCTACACCTTC.

This chain uses TRBV6-1 with TRBJ2-7, with a weak D call TRBD1 (6 bases). The CDR3 consists of 11 residues. Trimming cost V 8 bases and J 2 bases, with 7 bases left between them. CDR1 is MNHNS, CDR2 SASEGT, per germline. The CDR3 DNA sequence: TGTGCCAGCGGGGACACCTACGAGCAGTACTTC. Translated, it gives CASGDTYEQYF.

The chain combines TRBV14 with TRBJ2-3, with D perhaps matching TRBD2 (6 bases). This CDR3 comprises 15 residues. In germline, CDR1 is SGHDN, CDR2 FVKESK. The germline V and J ends were trimmed by 2 bases and 0 bases, with 9 bases remaining between them. The CDR3 spells CASSQRLASTDTQYF. Here the CDR3 DNA reads TGTGCCAGCAGCCAACGTCTAGCGAGCACAGATACGCAGTATTTT.

The chain employs TRBV5-1 and TRBJ1-1, with TRBD1 identical over 8 bases. Germline V gene lookup returns CDR1 SGHRS and CDR2 YFSETQ. J was trimmed by 5 bases and V by 2 bases; bases with no gene match: 8. There are 15 residues in the CDR3. This CDR3 is CASSFRTGSSTEAFF. For the CDR3, the DNA is TGCGCCAGCAGCTTCCGGACAGGGAGTAGTACTGAAGCTTTCTTT. The full variable domain, with the rest looked up from reference TRBV5-1 and TRBJ1-1, is KAGVTQTPRYLIKTRGQQVTLSCSPISGHRSVSWYQQTPGQGLQFLFEYFSETQRNKGNFPGRFSGRQFSNSRSEMNVSTLELGDSALYLCASSFRTGSSTEAFFGQGTRLTVV.

The chain is built from TRBV18 and TRBJ1-2; D is unclear. The ends were cut back, 3 bases at V and 8 bases at J, with 13 bases in the middle. This CDR3 comprises 13 residues. Germline lookup yields CDR1 KGHSH and CDR2 LQKENI. CDR3 in DNA: TGTGCCAGCTCACCCTGGGCGGCGGACGGCTACACCTTC. Encoded protein: CASSPWAADGYTF. Complete variable domain (other parts from reference TRBV18 and TRBJ1-2): NAGVMQNPRHLVRRRGQEARLRCSPMKGHSHVYWYRQLPEEGLKFMVYLQKENIIDESGMPKERFSAEFPKEGPSILRIQQVVRGDSAAYFCASSPWAADGYTFGSGTRLTVV.

Concerning this clone: Other DNA sequences in this specimen translate into the identical CDR3. V and J are TRBV6-5 and TRBJ2-5, with D perhaps matching TRBD1 (6 bases). Trimming took 0 bases from V and 5 from J, leaving 10 bases between them. Germline CDR1 and CDR2: MNHEY and SVGAGI. The CDR3 spans 14 residues. The CDR3 protein is CASSYSAGVETQYF. The CDR3 DNA reads TGTGCCAGCAGTTACTCGGCAGGGGTGGAGACCCAGTACTTC.

The chain employs TRBV30 and TRBJ2-7; unclear D gene. This CDR3 contains 11 residues. Germline loops: CDR1 GTSNPN, CDR2 SVGIG (reference sequence). Trimming took 6 bases from V and 0 from J, leaving 6 bases between them. CDR3 nucleotide sequence: TGTGCCTGCGTGGGCTCCTACGAGCAGTACTTC. Translation gives CACVGSYEQYF.

This chain joins TRBV29-1 and TRBJ2-3; the D gene is possibly TRBD2 (6 bases). CDR1 SQVTM and CDR2 ANQGSEA come from the germline V gene. This CDR3 region has 14 residues. V lost 8 bases and J 1 base, leaving 16 bases between the germline ends. CDR3 sequence: CSSRRGIGTDTQYF. DNA of the CDR3: TGCAGCTCTAGGCGGGGTATCGGCACAGATACGCAGTATTTT.